These T cell receptor beta chains were read from a single sample in a study of blood T cell repertoires in COVID-19. Sequenced by immunoSEQ multiplex PCR; TCRdb stores in-frame clones only, minus some. The data hold over 150,000 clones, with 87% observed a single time. Source material: PBMCs or T cells enriched from blood (not recorded which). Every receptor here comes from a woman between 50 and 59 years old who had recovered from COVID-19. Both conserved end residues are part of each CDR3. The D gene is left open where the match is weak. Expanded clones get a size class; other rows say once, few or many, or leave the size out.

D gene	clone size	V gene	J gene	CDR3 DNA	CDR3 protein
NA	once	TRBV19	TRBJ1-2	TGTGCCAGTAGTCCACAGGGATCCTTAAATGGCTACACCTTC	CASSPQGSLNGYTF
TRBD2	few	TRBV5-4	TRBJ2-1	TGTGCCAGCAGCTTGGGGGCCGGGACTAGCGGTTACAATGAGCAGTTCTTC	CASSLGAGTSGYNEQFF
TRBD2	NA	TRBV7-6	TRBJ2-1	TGTGCCAGCAGCTCCTGGACTAGCGGGGGGAATGAGCAGTTCTTC	CASSSWTSGGNEQFF
TRBD2	NA	TRBV19	TRBJ2-5	TGTGCCAGTAGTTCGCGGACTAGCGGGAGTGGTGAGACCCAGTACTTC	CASSSRTSGSGETQYF
TRBD1	NA	TRBV5-4	TRBJ2-7	TGTGCCAGCAGTCGGACAGGGGAACACGAGCAGTACTTC	CASSRTGEHEQYF
TRBD2	few	TRBV5-6	TRBJ2-7	TGTGCCAGCATGCAAGCGGGATTGCGCGAGCAGTACTTC	CASMQAGLREQYF
TRBD2	NA	TRBV29-1	TRBJ2-7	TGCAGCGTTGTGCTAGCGGGAGGGTACGGATCCTACGAGCAGTACTTC	CSVVLAGGYGSYEQYF
TRBD1	NA	TRBV30	TRBJ1-1	TGTGCCTGGAAAGACAGGGGAGAAGCTTTCTTT	CAWKDRGEAFF
NA	NA	TRBV27	TRBJ2-2	TGTGCCAGCAGCCTCCTAGGGAGCACCGGGGAGCTGTTTTTT	CASSLLGSTGELFF
TRBD1	NA	TRBV30	TRBJ1-2	TGTGCCTGGAGTGCGGCGACAGGGGGAAGTTCTGGCTACACCTTC	CAWSAATGGSSGYTF
NA	once	TRBV11-2	TRBJ2-1	TGTGCCAGCAGCTTAGACGTAGCGGCCAATGAGCAGTTCTTC	CASSLDVAANEQFF
TRBD1	NA	TRBV5-6	TRBJ2-7	TGTGCCAGCAGCTTAACCCGGACAGGGTTGGCCGAGCAGTACTTC	CASSLTRTGLAEQYF
NA	NA	TRBV11-3	TRBJ1-1	TGTGCCAGCGCGGTGGCCGCACCGAAGGCTGAAGCTTTCTTT	CASAVAAPKAEAFF
NA	NA	TRBV6-5	TRBJ1-3	TGTGCCAGCAGTTACCTTGCGGGATCGGTAGGAAACACCATATATTTT	CASSYLAGSVGNTIYF
NA	NA	TRBV29-1	TRBJ1-2	TGCAGCGTTGCTGGAGAGGCAGGGAAGATGAACTATGGCTACACCTTC	CSVAGEAGKMNYGYTF
NA	NA	TRBV5-1	TRBJ2-7	TGCGCCAGCAGCTTAGTATCGGGGGCCTACGAGCAGTACTTC	CASSLVSGAYEQYF
NA	NA	TRBV4-1	TRBJ1-2	TGCGCCAGCAGCCAAGATCCCCCCACGACAGGTCGGGGTCTGGGTGGCTACACCTTC	CASSQDPPTTGRGLGGYTF
NA	NA	TRBV11-2	TRBJ2-1	TGTGCCAGCAGGGGGCGCAGCGGGCAAGTCGCCTCCTACAATGAGCAGTTCTTC	CASRGRSGQVASYNEQFF
NA	NA	TRBV10-2	TRBJ1-5	TGCGCCAGCAGTAGTCAGTCCAATCAGCCCCAGCATTTT	CASSSQSNQPQHF
TRBD1	NA	TRBV6-5	TRBJ1-1	TGTGCCAGCAGCTCCGGGACAGTTGAAGCTTTCTTT	CASSSGTVEAFF
TRBD2	NA	TRBV11-2	TRBJ2-2	TGTGCCAGCAGACGACCGGGACTAGGGAACACCGGGGAGCTGTTTTTT	CASRRPGLGNTGELFF
TRBD2	NA	TRBV19	TRBJ2-4	TGTGCCAGTAGCGGGACTAGCGGGAGGGTTTTGGCCAAAAACATTCAGTACTTC	CASSGTSGRVLAKNIQYF
TRBD1	few	TRBV4-1	TRBJ1-5	TGCGCCAGCAGCCTGACAGGGTTAGGCAATCAGCCCCAGCATTTT	CASSLTGLGNQPQHF
NA	NA	TRBV7-8	TRBJ1-4	TGTGCCAGCAGCTCCAATCACGGTGAAAAACTGTTTTTT	CASSSNHGEKLFF
TRBD1	NA	TRBV7-9	TRBJ2-5	TGTGCCAGCAGCCAGGACAGGGGGCGGGAGACCCAGTACTTC	CASSQDRGRETQYF
NA	NA	TRBV20-1	TRBJ2-1	TGCAGTGCTAGTGGCCACAGTAACCATGAGCAGTTCTTC	CSASGHSNHEQFF
NA	NA	TRBV2	TRBJ2-1	TGTGCCAGCAGTGAATTGGGCTCCTCCTACAATGAGCAGTTCTTC	CASSELGSSYNEQFF
TRBD1	NA	TRBV19	TRBJ1-5	TGTGCCAGTAGCGACACTGGACAGGGAGATCAGCCCCAGCATTTT	CASSDTGQGDQPQHF
NA	NA	TRBV2	TRBJ1-2	TGTGCCAGCAGACCGGGACAAGGCGTACACTTCTATGGCTACACCTTC	CASRPGQGVHFYGYTF
TRBD2	NA	TRBV6-5	TRBJ2-7	TGTGCCAGCCGGACTAGCGGCTACGAGCAGTACTTC	CASRTSGYEQYF
NA	NA	TRBV3-1/TRBV3-2	TRBJ2-5	TGTGCCAGCAGCCACCGGCAGGGGCCTGGGACCCAGTACTTC	CASSHRQGPGTQYF
TRBD2	NA	TRBV29-1	TRBJ2-2	TGCAGCGTTGGGGAGGGGACCGGGGAGCTGTTTTTT	CSVGEGTGELFF
TRBD1	NA	TRBV4-1	TRBJ1-4	TGCGCCAGCAGCCAAGGACAGGGGGATGAAAAACTGTTTTTT	CASSQGQGDEKLFF
NA	NA	TRBV9	TRBJ2-1	TGTGCCAGCAGCGTTCAGGGCGGATCCTACAATGAGCAGTTCTTC	CASSVQGGSYNEQFF
TRBD1	NA	TRBV6-1	TRBJ2-2	TGTGCCAGCAGTGAAGGGACAGGGGACACCGGGGAGCTGTTTTTT	CASSEGTGDTGELFF
TRBD1	NA	TRBV5-1	TRBJ1-4	TGCGCCAGCAGGTACGGGACAGGGCGTGAAAAACTGTTTTTT	CASRYGTGREKLFF
NA	once	TRBV5-4	TRBJ1-3	TGTGCCAGCAGCTTGAAAGGGGGAGTCGTCTCTGGAAACACCATATATTTT	CASSLKGGVVSGNTIYF
TRBD2	NA	TRBV3-1/TRBV3-2	TRBJ2-1	TGTGCCAGCAGCCTACCAGCGGGATCTTCCTCCTACAATGAGCAGTTCTTC	CASSLPAGSSSYNEQFF
NA	NA	TRBV24-1	TRBJ2-4	TGTGCCACCAGTAGGGGAAGGGACTCTAAAAACATTCAGTACTTC	CATSRGRDSKNIQYF
TRBD1	NA	TRBV3-1/TRBV3-2	TRBJ2-3	TGTGCCAGCAGCCAAGGCTCCAGGGGGATAGATACGCAGTATTTT	CASSQGSRGIDTQYF